A selection of T cell receptor beta chains follows, all from one sample in a study of CD8+ T cells in alopecia areata. Here immunoSEQ multiplex PCR was the method, and the copy in TCRdb shows in-frame clones only, minus some. Among under 200,000 clones, about 71% were seen once, and the ten largest hold about 0.94%. The sample was CD4+ T cells sorted from blood, taken at week 4, from a patient treated with tofacitinib. These receptors originate from a human donor with alopecia areata. Both conserved end residues are part of each CDR3. Fields, in order: J gene, clone size, D gene, V gene, CDR3 DNA, CDR3 protein. The D gene is left open where the match is weak. The size entry is marked missing in some rows and otherwise reads once, few, many or a size class.

>TRBJ2-6|.|.|TRBV30
TGTGCCGGGGGCCCCCTAAGCTCTGGGGCCAACGTCCTGACTTTC
CAGGPLSSGANVLTF
>TRBJ2-1|.|.|TRBV29-1
TGCAGCGTTTTAAGACAGGGAGGGCAAGAGCAGTTCTTC
CSVLRQGGQEQFF
>TRBJ2-5|.|TRBD1|TRBV2
TGTGCCACCACAATTAGACAGGGGGCAATGGAGACCCAGTACTTC
CATTIRQGAMETQYF
>TRBJ2-2|few|.|TRBV19
TGTGCCAGTAAGGGCAGGGGCACCAACACCGGGGAGCTGTTTTTT
CASKGRGTNTGELFF
>TRBJ1-6|.|.|TRBV7-9
TGTGCCAGCAGCCCTCGATGGGGATATAATTCACCCCTCCACTTT
CASSPRWGYNSPLHF
>TRBJ1-1|.|.|TRBV18
TGTGCCAGCTCACCACAGGGGAACACTGAAGCTTTCTTT
CASSPQGNTEAFF
>TRBJ2-5|.|TRBD2|TRBV29-1
TGCAGCGGAAACACTAGCGGGGGGGTCCAAGAGACCCAGTACTTC
CSGNTSGGVQETQYF
>TRBJ2-3|few|.|TRBV4-1
TGCGCCAGCAGCCAACCTAGCACAGATACGCAGTATTTT
CASSQPSTDTQYF
>TRBJ2-5|few|.|TRBV25-1
TGTGCCAGCAGCCCTTTGGGGGAGACCCAGTACTTC
CASSPLGETQYF
>TRBJ2-7|.|.|TRBV30
TGTGCCTGGACCCCTCCAGGCAGGGCTACCTACGAGCAGTACTTC
CAWTPPGRATYEQYF
>TRBJ1-4|.|TRBD1|TRBV2
TGTGCCACAAACAGGGGGCAGGATGAAAAACTGTTTTTT
CATNRGQDEKLFF
>TRBJ2-2|few|.|TRBV7-2
TGTGCCAGCAGCTTGAGGGTAGCCGGGGAGCTGTTTTTT
CASSLRVAGELFF
>TRBJ2-3|.|.|TRBV30
TGTGCCTGGAGTGTACGCCCAGATACGCAGTATTTT
CAWSVRPDTQYF
>TRBJ2-1|.|.|TRBV30
TGTGCCTGGAGTGTACGAGGTGGGATCGCCTACAATGAGCAGTTCTTC
CAWSVRGGIAYNEQFF
>TRBJ1-1|.|.|TRBV12-5
TGTGCTAGTGGTTGGGGGAACACTGAAGCTTTCTTT
CASGWGNTEAFF
>TRBJ2-7|.|TRBD2|TRBV6-5
TGTGCCAGCAGTTCTTTACTAGCGGGGAGCTCCTACGAGCAGTACTTC
CASSSLLAGSSYEQYF
>TRBJ2-1|.|.|TRBV20-1
TGCAGTGCTGATTCCTACAATGAGCAGTTCTTC
CSADSYNEQFF
>TRBJ1-6|once|.|TRBV30
TGTGCCTGGAGTATGGGAGTAAATTCACCCCTCCACTTT
CAWSMGVNSPLHF
>TRBJ1-2|.|.|TRBV18
TGTGCCAGCTCACCGTTCTTGGACCGCCTTGGCTACACCTTC
CASSPFLDRLGYTF
>TRBJ1-1|.|TRBD1|TRBV2
TGTGCCAGCATTTACAGGGGTTTGAACACTGAAGCTTTCTTT
CASIYRGLNTEAFF
>TRBJ1-2|.|.|TRBV27
TGTGCCAGCAGTCCATGGACCGGGTGGGGCTACACCTTC
CASSPWTGWGYTF
>TRBJ1-2|.|.|TRBV9
TGTGCCAGCAGCCCGAGGCGACAGGAAGGCGGCTACACCTTC
CASSPRRQEGGYTF
>TRBJ1-6|.|TRBD1|TRBV19
TGTGCCAGTAGTGACAGGGTAGACTCACCCCTCCACTTT
CASSDRVDSPLHF
>TRBJ2-2|.|.|TRBV5-1
TGCGCCAGCAGCTTGGGCAGGGAATCCGGGGAGCTGTTTTTT
CASSLGRESGELFF
>TRBJ1-3|few|.|TRBV9
TGTGCCAGCAGCGCACAAGCTACAGGGAGCTCTGGAAACACCATATATTTT
CASSAQATGSSGNTIYF
>TRBJ2-5|once|.|TRBV7-3
TGTGCCAGCAGCTTGGGACCCTCCCAAGAGACCCAGTACTTC
CASSLGPSQETQYF
>TRBJ1-2|.|.|TRBV7-9
TGTGCCAGCAGCAGGCCGAACCCGGGGTTCCCTACAGATGGCTACACCTTC
CASSRPNPGFPTDGYTF
>TRBJ2-1|.|TRBD1|TRBV15
TGTGCCACCAGCAGAGACCTTGGGACAGGGGGAAATGAGCAGTTCTTC
CATSRDLGTGGNEQFF
>TRBJ1-6|.|.|TRBV5-1
TGCGCCAGCAGCCCCGCCGGCAGCAATTCACCCCTCCACTTT
CASSPAGSNSPLHF
>TRBJ2-5|few|TRBD2|TRBV29-1
TGCAGCGCCCGGGGGGGGAACCAAGAGACCCAGTACTTC
CSARGGNQETQYF
>TRBJ2-7|once|TRBD2|TRBV11-2
TGTGCCAGCAGGTCCATAGCGGGGGGGCCCCACGAGCAGTACTTC
CASRSIAGGPHEQYF
>TRBJ1-3|few|.|TRBV14
TGTGCCAGCAGCCATTATGGAATTGGAAACACCATATATTTT
CASSHYGIGNTIYF